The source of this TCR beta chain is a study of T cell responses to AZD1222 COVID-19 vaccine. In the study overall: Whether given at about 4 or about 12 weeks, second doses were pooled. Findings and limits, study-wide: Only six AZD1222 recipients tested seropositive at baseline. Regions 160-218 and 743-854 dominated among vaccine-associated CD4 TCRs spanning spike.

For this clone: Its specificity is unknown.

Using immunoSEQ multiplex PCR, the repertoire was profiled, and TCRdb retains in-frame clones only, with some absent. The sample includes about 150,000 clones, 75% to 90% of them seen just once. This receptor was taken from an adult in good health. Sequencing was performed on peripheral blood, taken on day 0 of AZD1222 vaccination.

The CDR3 reads CASSLTQGGDTQYF. The CDR3 DNA reads as TGTGCCAGCAGCTTAACGCAGGGCGGGGATACGCAGTATTTT. The chain recombines TRBV7-3 with TRBJ2-3; perhaps D is TRBD1 or TRBD2 (5 bases each). Germline V lookup: CDR1 SGHTA, CDR2 FQGTGA. V was clipped by 0 bases and J by 6 bases, with 10 bases between them. The CDR3 sequence is 14 residues long.